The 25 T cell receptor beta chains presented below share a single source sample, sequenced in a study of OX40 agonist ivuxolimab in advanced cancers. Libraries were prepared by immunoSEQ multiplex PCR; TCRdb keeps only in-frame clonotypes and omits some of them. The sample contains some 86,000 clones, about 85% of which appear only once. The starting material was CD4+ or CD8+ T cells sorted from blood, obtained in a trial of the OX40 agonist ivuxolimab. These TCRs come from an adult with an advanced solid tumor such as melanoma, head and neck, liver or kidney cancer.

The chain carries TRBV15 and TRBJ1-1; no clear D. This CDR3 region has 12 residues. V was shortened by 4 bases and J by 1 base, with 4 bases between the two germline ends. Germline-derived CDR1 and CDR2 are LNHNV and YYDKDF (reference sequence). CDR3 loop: CATSTQNTEAFF. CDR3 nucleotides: TGTGCCACCAGCACACAGAACACTGAAGCTTTCTTT.

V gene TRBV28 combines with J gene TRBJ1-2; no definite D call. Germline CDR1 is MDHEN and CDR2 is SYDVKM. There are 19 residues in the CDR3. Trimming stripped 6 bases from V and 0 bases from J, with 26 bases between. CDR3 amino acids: CASSSSSGLRRASNYGYTF. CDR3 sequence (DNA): TGTGCCAGCAGCTCAAGCTCCGGGCTTAGGCGAGCCTCTAACTATGGCTACACCTTC.

CDR3 region: CASSVGQVGELFF. CDR3 coding DNA: TGTGCCAGCAGCGTCGGACAGGTCGGGGAGCTGTTTTTT. The chain has TRBV7-9 and TRBJ2-2; 7 bases agree with TRBD1. With V trimmed by 5 bases and J by 7 bases, 4 bases remained unmatched. CDR1 and CDR2 (germline): SEHNR, FQNEAQ (reference sequence). The CDR3 contains 13 residues.

CDR3 DNA: TGTGCCAGCAGCTTAACATATAACAATGAGCAGTTCTTC. Translating gives CASSLTYNNEQFF. This sequence joins TRBV7-8 and TRBJ2-1; D unresolved. V was cut by 2 bases and J by 5 bases, with 7 bases left in between. CDR1 is SGHVS, CDR2 FQNEAQ, per germline. The CDR3 is made up of 13 amino acids.

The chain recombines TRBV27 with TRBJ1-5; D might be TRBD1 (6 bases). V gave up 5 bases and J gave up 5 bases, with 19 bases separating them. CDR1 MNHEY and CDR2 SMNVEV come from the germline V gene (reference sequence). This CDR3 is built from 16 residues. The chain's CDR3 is CASSPTGASTYQPQHF. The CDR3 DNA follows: TGTGCCAGCAGTCCCACGGGGGCCAGTACCTATCAGCCCCAGCATTTT.

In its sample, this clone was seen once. The CDR3 nucleotides are TGTGCCAGCAGCTTGGCGCAAGGGTATAGCAATCAGCCCCAGCATTTT. Its protein is CASSLAQGYSNQPQHF. The V call is TRBV5-6, the J call TRBJ1-5, with unresolved D. Trimming took 0 bases from V and 0 from J, leaving 10 bases between them. From germline, CDR1 is SGHDT and CDR2 YYEEEE. This CDR3 is built from 16 residues. The variable domain in full, completed from reference TRBV5-6 and TRBJ1-5, reads DAGVTQSPTHLIKTRGQQVTLRCSPKSGHDTVSWYQQALGQGPQFIFQYYEEEERQRGNFPDRFSGHQFPNYSSELNVNALLLGDSALYLCASSLAQGYSNQPQHFGDGTRLSIL.

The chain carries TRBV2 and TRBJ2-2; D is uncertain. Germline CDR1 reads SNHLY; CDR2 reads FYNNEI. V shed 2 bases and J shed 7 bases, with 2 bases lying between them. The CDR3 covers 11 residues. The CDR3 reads CASSESGELFF. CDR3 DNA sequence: TGTGCCAGCAGTGAAAGCGGGGAGCTGTTTTTT.

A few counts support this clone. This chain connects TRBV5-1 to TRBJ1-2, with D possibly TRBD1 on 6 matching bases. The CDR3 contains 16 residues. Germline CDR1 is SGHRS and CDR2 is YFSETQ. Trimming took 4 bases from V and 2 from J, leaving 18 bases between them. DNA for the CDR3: TGCGCCAGCAGCCGTCACAGGGTAAACAGGAACTATGGCTACACCTTC. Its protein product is CASSRHRVNRNYGYTF.

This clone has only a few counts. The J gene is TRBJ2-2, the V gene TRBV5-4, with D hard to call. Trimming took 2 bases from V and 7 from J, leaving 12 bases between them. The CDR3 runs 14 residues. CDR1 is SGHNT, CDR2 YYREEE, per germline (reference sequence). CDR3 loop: CASSFAPVVGELFF. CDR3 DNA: TGTGCCAGCAGCTTTGCACCTGTGGTCGGGGAGCTGTTTTTT.

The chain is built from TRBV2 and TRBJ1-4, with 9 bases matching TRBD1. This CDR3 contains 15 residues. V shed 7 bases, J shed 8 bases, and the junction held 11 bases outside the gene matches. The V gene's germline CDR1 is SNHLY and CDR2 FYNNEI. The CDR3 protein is CASTEDRGSLEKLFF. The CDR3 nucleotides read TGTGCCAGCACCGAGGACAGGGGCAGTCTCGAAAAACTGTTTTTT.

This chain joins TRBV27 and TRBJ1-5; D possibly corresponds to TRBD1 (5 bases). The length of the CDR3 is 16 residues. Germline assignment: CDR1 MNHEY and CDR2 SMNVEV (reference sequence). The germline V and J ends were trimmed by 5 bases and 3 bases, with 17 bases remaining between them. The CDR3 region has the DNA TGTGCCAGCAGTCTCTCGGGGGGAGAGAACAATCAGCCCCAGCATTTT. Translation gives CASSLSGGENNQPQHF.

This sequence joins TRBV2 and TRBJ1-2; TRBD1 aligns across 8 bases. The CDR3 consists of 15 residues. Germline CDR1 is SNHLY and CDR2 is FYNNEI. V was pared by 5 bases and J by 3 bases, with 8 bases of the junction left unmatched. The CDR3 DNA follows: TGTGCCAGCAGTCCGAATAGACAGGGGCACTATGGCTACACCTTC. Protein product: CASSPNRQGHYGYTF.

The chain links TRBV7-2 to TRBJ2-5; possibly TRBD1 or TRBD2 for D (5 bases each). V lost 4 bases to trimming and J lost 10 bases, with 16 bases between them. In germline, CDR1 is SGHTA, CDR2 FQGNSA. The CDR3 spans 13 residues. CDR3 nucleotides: TGTGCCAGCAGCTACGGGGCCGGAGAGGGCCAGTACTTC. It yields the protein CASSYGAGEGQYF.

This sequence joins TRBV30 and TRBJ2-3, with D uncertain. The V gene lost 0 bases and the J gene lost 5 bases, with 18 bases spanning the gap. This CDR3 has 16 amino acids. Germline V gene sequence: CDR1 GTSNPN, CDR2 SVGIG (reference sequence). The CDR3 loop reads CAWSVYGGRKQDTQYF. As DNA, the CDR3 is TGTGCCTGGAGTGTTTACGGCGGTCGAAAGCAAGATACGCAGTATTTT.

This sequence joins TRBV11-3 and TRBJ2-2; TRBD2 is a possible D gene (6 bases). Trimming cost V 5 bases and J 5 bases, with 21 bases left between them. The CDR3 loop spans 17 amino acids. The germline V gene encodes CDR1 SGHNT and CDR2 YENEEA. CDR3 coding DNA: TGTGCCAGCAGCCCTTTGTCGGGACTGTGGGAAACCGGGGAGCTGTTTTTT. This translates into CASSPLSGLWETGELFF.

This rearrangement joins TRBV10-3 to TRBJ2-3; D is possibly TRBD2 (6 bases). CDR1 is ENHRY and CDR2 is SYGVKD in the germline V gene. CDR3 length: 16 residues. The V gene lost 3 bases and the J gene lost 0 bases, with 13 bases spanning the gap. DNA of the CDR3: TGTGCCATCAGTGAAGGAATAGCGGCTAGCACAGATACGCAGTATTTT. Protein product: CAISEGIAASTDTQYF.

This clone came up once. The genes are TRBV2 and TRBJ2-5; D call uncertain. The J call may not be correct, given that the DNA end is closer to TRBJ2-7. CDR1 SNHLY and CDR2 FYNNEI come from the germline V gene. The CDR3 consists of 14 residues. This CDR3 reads CASSHPGRTYEQYF. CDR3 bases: TGTGCCAGCAGTCACCCGGGCCGGACCTACGAGCAGTACTTC.

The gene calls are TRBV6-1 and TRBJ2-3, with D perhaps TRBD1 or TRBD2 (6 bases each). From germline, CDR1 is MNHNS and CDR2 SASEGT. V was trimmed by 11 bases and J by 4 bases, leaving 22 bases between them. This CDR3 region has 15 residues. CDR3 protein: CAGGIGGGIADTQYF. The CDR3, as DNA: TGTGCCGGGGGTATAGGGGGAGGAATCGCAGATACGCAGTATTTT.

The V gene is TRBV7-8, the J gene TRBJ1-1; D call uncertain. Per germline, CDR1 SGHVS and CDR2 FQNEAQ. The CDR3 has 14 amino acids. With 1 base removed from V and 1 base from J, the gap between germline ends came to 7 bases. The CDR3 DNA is TGTGCCAGCAGCTTAGGTCGGGCGAACACTGAAGCTTTCTTT. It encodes CASSLGRANTEAFF.

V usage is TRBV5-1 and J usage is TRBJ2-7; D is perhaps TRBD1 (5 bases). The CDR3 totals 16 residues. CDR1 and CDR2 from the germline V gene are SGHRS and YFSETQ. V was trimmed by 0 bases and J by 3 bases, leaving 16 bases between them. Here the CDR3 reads CASSLAQGSWNYEQYF. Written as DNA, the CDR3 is TGCGCCAGCAGCTTGGCCCAGGGTAGCTGGAACTACGAGCAGTACTTC.

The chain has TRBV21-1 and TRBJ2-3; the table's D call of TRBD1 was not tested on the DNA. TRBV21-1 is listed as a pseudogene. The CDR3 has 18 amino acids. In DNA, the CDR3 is TGTGCCAGCAGCACAAGGAGAGACAGGGGGTCGGACACAGATACGCAGTATTTT. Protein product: CASSTRRDRGSDTDTQYF.

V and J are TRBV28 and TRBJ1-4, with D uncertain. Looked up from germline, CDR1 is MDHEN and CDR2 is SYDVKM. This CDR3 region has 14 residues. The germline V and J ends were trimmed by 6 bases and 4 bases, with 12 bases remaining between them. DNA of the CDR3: TGTGCCAGCAGGGGAGGCAGCCTTAATGAAAAACTGTTTTTT. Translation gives CASRGGSLNEKLFF.

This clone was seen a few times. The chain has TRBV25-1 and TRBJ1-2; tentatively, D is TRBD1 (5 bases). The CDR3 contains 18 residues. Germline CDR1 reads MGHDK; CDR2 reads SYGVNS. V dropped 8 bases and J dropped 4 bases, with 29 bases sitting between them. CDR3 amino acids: CASDNLYDSARCGYGYTF. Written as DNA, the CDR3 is TGTGCCAGCGATAACCTCTACGACAGCGCACGATGCGGCTATGGCTACACCTTC.

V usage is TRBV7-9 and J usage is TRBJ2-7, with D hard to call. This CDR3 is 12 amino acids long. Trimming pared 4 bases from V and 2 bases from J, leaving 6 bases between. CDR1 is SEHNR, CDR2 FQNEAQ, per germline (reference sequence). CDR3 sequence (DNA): TGTGCCAGCAGCTCCCGGGCCTACGAGCAGTACTTC. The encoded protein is CASSSRAYEQYF.

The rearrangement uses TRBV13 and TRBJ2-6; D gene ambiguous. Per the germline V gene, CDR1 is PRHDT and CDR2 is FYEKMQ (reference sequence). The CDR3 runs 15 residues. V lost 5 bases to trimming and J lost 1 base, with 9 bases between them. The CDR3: CASSPVMSGANVLTF. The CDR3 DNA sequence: TGTGCCAGCAGCCCTGTGATGTCTGGGGCCAACGTCCTGACTTTC.